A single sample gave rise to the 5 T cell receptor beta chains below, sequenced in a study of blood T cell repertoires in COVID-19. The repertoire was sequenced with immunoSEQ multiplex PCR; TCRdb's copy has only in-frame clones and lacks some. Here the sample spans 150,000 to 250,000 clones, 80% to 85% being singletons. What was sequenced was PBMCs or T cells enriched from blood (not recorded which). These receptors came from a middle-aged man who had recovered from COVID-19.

The CDR3: CASSLSLLGPRREQFF. The DNA of the CDR3 is TGTGCCAGCAGCTTATCCCTACTAGGACCTCGTAGGGAGCAGTTCTTC. The chain links TRBV11-2 to TRBJ2-1, with D perhaps TRBD2 (5 bases). V was clipped by 2 bases and J by 10 bases, with 21 bases between them. The CDR3 extends over 16 amino acids. Per the germline V gene, CDR1 is SGHAT and CDR2 is FQNNGV.

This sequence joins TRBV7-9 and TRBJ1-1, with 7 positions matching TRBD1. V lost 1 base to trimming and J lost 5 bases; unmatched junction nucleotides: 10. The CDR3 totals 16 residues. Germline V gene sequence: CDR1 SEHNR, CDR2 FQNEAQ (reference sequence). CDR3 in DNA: TGTGCCAGCAGCTTAGAACGCCCACAGGGGAGTACTGAAGCTTTCTTT. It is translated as CASSLERPQGSTEAFF.

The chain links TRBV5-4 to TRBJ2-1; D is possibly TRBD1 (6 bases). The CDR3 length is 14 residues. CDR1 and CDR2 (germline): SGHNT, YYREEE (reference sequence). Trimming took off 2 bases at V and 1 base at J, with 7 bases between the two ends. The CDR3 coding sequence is TGTGCCAGCAGCTTCACAGGGTCCTACAATGAGCAGTTCTTC. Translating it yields CASSFTGSYNEQFF. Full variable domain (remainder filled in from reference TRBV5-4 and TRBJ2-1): ETGVTQSPTHLIKTRGQQVTLRCSSQSGHNTVSWYQQALGQGPQFIFQYYREEENGRGNFPPRFSGLQFPNYSSELNVNALELDDSALYLCASSFTGSYNEQFFGPGTRLTVL.

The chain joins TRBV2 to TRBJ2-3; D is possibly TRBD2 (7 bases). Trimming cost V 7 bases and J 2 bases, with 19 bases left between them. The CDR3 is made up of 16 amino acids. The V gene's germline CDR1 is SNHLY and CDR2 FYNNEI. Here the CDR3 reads CASTSGAQRDTDTQYF. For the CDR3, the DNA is TGTGCCAGCACCTCAGGGGCCCAGCGGGACACAGATACGCAGTATTTT.

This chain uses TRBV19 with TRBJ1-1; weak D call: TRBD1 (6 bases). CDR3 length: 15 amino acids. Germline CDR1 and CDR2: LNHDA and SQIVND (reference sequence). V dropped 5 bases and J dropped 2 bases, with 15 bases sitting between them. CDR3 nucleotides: TGTGCCAGTAGTCTTCAGGGGACCCTTAACACTGAAGCTTTCTTT. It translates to CASSLQGTLNTEAFF.